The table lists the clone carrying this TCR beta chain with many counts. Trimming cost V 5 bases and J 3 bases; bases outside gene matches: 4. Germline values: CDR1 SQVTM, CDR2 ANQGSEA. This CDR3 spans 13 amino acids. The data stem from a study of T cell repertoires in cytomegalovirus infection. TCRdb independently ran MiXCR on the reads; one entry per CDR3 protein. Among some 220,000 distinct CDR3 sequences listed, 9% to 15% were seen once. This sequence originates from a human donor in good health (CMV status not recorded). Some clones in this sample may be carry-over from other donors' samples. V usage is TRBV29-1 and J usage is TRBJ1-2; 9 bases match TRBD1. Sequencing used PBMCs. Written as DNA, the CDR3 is TGCAGCGTTACTACAGGGGGCTACTATGGCTACACCTTC. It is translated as CSVTTGGYYGYTF.